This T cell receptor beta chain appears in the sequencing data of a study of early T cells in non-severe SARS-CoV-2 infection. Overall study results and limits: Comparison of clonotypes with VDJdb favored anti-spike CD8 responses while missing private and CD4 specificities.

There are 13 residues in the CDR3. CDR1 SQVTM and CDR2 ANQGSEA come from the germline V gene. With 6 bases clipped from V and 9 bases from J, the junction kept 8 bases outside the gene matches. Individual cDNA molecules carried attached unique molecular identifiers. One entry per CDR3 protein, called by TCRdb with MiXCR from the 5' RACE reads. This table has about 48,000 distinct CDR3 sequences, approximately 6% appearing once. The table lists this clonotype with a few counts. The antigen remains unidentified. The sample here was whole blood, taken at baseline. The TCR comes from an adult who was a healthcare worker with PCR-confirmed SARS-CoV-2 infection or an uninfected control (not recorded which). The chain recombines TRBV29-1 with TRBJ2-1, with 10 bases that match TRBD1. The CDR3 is CSVGTGVSAEQFF. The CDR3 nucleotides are TGCAGCGTCGGGACAGGGGTTTCAGCTGAGCAGTTCTTC.